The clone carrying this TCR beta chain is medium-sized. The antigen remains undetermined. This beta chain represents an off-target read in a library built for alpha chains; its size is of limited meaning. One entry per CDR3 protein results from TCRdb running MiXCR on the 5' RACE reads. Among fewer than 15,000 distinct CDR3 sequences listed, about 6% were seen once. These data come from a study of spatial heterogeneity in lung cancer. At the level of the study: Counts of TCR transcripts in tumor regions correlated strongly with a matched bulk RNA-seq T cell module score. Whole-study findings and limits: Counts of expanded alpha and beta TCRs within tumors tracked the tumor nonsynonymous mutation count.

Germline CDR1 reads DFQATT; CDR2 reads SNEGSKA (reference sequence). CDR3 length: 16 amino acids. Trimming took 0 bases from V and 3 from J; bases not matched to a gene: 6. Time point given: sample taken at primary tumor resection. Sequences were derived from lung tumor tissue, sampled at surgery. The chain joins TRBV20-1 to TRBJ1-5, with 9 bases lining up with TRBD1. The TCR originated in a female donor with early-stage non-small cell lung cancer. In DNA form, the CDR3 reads TGCAGTGCTAGAGACACAGGGGGCAAGTACAATCAGCCCCAGCATTTT. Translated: CSARDTGGKYNQPQHF.